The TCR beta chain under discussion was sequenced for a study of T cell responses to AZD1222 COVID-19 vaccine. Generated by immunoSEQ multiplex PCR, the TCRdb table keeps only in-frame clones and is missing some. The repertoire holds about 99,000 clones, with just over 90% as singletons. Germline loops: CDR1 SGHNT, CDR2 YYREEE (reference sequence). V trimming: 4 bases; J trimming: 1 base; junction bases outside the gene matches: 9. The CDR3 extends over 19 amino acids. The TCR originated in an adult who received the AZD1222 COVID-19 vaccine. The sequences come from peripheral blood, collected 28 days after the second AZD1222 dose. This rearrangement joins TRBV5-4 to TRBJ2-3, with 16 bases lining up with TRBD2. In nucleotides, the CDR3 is TGTGCCAGCAGCAAAGGGACTAGCGGGAGGGTCGTGGGCACAGATACGCAGTATTTT. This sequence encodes CASSKGTSGRVVGTDTQYF.